The present T cell receptor (beta chain) was sequenced within a study of blood T cell repertoires in COVID-19. V was shortened by 6 bases and J by 0 bases, with 12 bases between the two germline ends. The CDR3 totals 15 residues. Germline V gives CDR1 MNHEY, CDR2 SMNVEV (reference sequence). TCRdb's copy holds only in-frame clones and misses some; the assay was immunoSEQ multiplex PCR. In the table there are 100,000 to 150,000 clones, about 70% of which are singletons. Sequences were obtained from peripheral blood. The source of this sequence is a woman in her seventies with acute or convalescent COVID-19. This rearrangement joins TRBV27 to TRBJ2-1, with D perhaps TRBD2 (6 bases). The CDR3 protein is CASRLGTHSYNEQFF. The CDR3, as DNA: TGTGCCAGCAGACTCGGGACTCACTCCTACAATGAGCAGTTCTTC.